This T cell receptor (beta chain) was documented in a study of T cell repertoires in cytomegalovirus infection. Background on the study: Public TCR beta signatures indicated both CMV infection and matching HLA type. Study outcomes and limitations: Totalled public TCR beta family frequency picked out people who carried CMV plus the relevant HLA.

TCRdb used MiXCR to reprocess the reads, holding one entry per CDR3 protein. The profile covers around 740,000 distinct CDR3 sequences, with 35% to 45% appearing a single time and 2.5% to 3% taken by the ten largest. In this sample, this clonotype turned up a few times. Antigen unknown. In germline, CDR1 is SGHTA, CDR2 FQGNSA. The CDR3 has 19 amino acids. V was pared by 5 bases and J by 3 bases, with 11 bases of the junction left unmatched. Sequencing was done on a sample of PBMCs. The receptor was derived from a human donor in good health (CMV status not recorded). Some clones in this sample may be carry-over from other donors' samples. The genes are TRBV7-2 and TRBJ2-6, with 12 positions matching TRBD2. The CDR3 region has the DNA TGTGCCAGCAGCAAGAGGACTAGCGGGACGAATTTTGGGGCCAACGTCCTGACTTTC. Amino acids: CASSKRTSGTNFGANVLTF.